These 26 T cell receptor beta chains were sequenced from one sample in a study of cytomegalovirus exposure and HLA in healthy donors. It was with 60 Vbeta and 13 Jbeta primers that the PCR ran. Clones were read by immunoSEQ multiplex PCR, and TCRdb kept only the in-frame ones, dropping some. The sample carries tens of thousands of clones, around two thirds recorded once. Source material: PBMCs. All receptors derive from a man between 60 and 75 years old in good health and CMV-seropositive.

This clone was detected only once. The V call is TRBV28, the J call TRBJ1-2; no clear D. V lost 8 bases to trimming and J lost 4 bases, with 5 bases between them. This CDR3 is built from 10 residues. Germline V gene lookup returns CDR1 MDHEN and CDR2 SYDVKM. CDR3 in amino acids: CASGSYGYTF. The DNA of the CDR3 is TGTGCCAGCGGCTCCTATGGCTACACCTTC.

The V gene is TRBV7-9, the J gene TRBJ2-3; D not certain. This CDR3 has 14 amino acids. Germline V gene data show CDR1 as SEHNR and CDR2 as FQNEAQ (reference sequence). Trimming removed 2 bases from V and 2 bases from J, with 8 bases in between. The CDR3 is CASSLSQNTDTQYF. CDR3 coding DNA: TGTGCCAGCAGCTTAAGTCAGAACACAGATACGCAGTATTTT. The full variable domain, in which reference TRBV7-9 and TRBJ2-3 provide the parts outside the CDR3, is DTGVSQNPRHKITKRGQNVTFRCDPISEHNRLYWYRQTLGQGPEFLTYFQNEAQLEKSRLLSDRFSAERPKGSFSTLEIQRTEQGDSAMYLCASSLSQNTDTQYFGPGTRLTVL.

J is TRBJ2-7 and V is TRBV7-6; D not certain. Germline V lookup: CDR1 SGHVS, CDR2 FNYEAQ. The V end was cut by 5 bases, the J end by 3 bases, with 14 bases between. The CDR3 runs 14 residues. The CDR3 sequence: CASSREPSHYEQYF. CDR3 DNA: TGTGCCAGCAGCCGAGAACCGTCGCACTACGAGCAGTACTTC. The full variable domain, its missing parts supplied by reference TRBV7-6 and TRBJ2-7, is GAGVSQSPRYKVTKRGQDVALRCDPISGHVSLYWYRQALGQGPEFLTYFNYEAQQDKSGLPNDRFSAERPEGSISTLTIQRTEQRDSAMYRCASSREPSHYEQYFGPGTRLTVT.

This clone was detected only once. The chain couples TRBV28 to TRBJ2-1; 7 positions agree with TRBD2. The germline V gene encodes CDR1 MDHEN and CDR2 SYDVKM. The CDR3 runs 13 residues. The CDR3 bases are TGTGCTGGGGGGGAGAGGTCCTACAATGAGCAGTTCTTC. This sequence encodes CAGGERSYNEQFF.

The chain is built from TRBV29-1 and TRBJ2-6; 7 nucleotides line up with TRBD1. V lost 7 bases and J lost 1; bases outside the gene matches: 13. CDR3 length: 17 amino acids. The germline gives CDR1 SQVTM, CDR2 ANQGSEA. DNA of the CDR3: TGCAGCGCTGTCACGGGACAGCCAGCTTCTGGGGCCAACGTCCTGACTTTC. Its protein product is CSAVTGQPASGANVLTF.

V usage is TRBV30 and J usage is TRBJ2-3; the match to TRBD1 covers 7 bases. The CDR3 contains 15 residues. Germline trimming cut 3 bases from V and 0 bases from J; bases unmatched to any gene: 6. CDR1 and CDR2 (germline): GTSNPN, SVGIG (reference sequence). The CDR3 loop reads CAWSRRQGSTDTQYF. DNA for the CDR3: TGTGCCTGGAGCCGCAGACAGGGAAGCACAGATACGCAGTATTTT.

This clone has only one observation. This chain uses TRBV20-1 with TRBJ2-1; no definite D call. V gave up 6 bases and J gave up 3 bases, with 6 bases separating them. The CDR3 runs to 11 residues. Germline CDR1 and CDR2: DFQATT and SNEGSKA (reference sequence). CDR3 loop: CSALVYNEQFF. The CDR3 DNA reads TGCAGTGCCCTCGTCTACAATGAGCAGTTCTTC.

The CDR3 loop reads CASSQDWGAAQSYNEQFF. The CDR3 nucleotides are TGTGCCAGCAGCCAAGATTGGGGAGCGGCCCAGTCCTACAATGAGCAGTTCTTC. The chain recombines TRBV14 with TRBJ2-1, with D possibly matching TRBD2 (5 bases). There are 18 residues in the CDR3. Germline V CDR1 and CDR2: SGHDN, FVKESK. Trimming took off 0 bases at V and 1 base at J, with 16 bases between the two ends.

The count of this clone is one. The chain employs TRBV9 and TRBJ1-4; 7 bases agree with TRBD1. CDR1 and CDR2 (germline): SGDLS, YYNGEE. The ends lost 2 bases at V and 3 bases at J; junction bases unmatched: 7. There are 16 residues in the CDR3. This chain's CDR3 is CASSVGPGQSNEKLFF. CDR3 DNA sequence: TGTGCCAGCAGCGTGGGACCGGGACAGTCTAATGAAAAACTGTTTTTT.

The chain employs TRBV9 and TRBJ2-3; 7 bases are a match to TRBD1. The CDR3 covers 14 residues. Germline CDR1 reads SGDLS; CDR2 reads YYNGEE. With V trimmed by 3 bases and J by 4 bases, 5 bases remained unmatched. CDR3 region: CASSDDRVPDTQYF. CDR3 DNA: TGTGCCAGCAGCGATGACAGGGTTCCAGATACGCAGTATTTT.

This chain links TRBV28 with TRBJ1-2; 7 nucleotides line up with TRBD1. Germline V lookup: CDR1 MDHEN, CDR2 SYDVKM. The CDR3 covers 14 residues. J lost 8 bases, V lost 5 bases, and 11 bases had no gene match. The CDR3 DNA sequence: TGTGCCAGCAGTATAGCCCTACAGGGGACGGGCTACACCTTC. Protein sequence: CASSIALQGTGYTF.

The CDR3 bases are TGTGCCAGCAGCTTAGGGACTAGCGGAACCTACGAGCAGTACTTC. This sequence encodes CASSLGTSGTYEQYF. The chain is built from TRBV11-3 and TRBJ2-7; 10 positions match TRBD2. This CDR3 is built from 15 residues. V lost 1 base, J lost 2 bases, and 2 bases stayed unmatched. Germline V gene lookup returns CDR1 SGHNT and CDR2 YENEEA.

The chain recombines TRBV6-6 with TRBJ2-2, with unresolved D. The CDR3 contains 16 residues. The germline gives CDR1 MNHNY, CDR2 SVGAGI (reference sequence). Trimming cost V 5 bases and J 2 bases, with 15 bases left between them. CDR3 protein: CASSSTLFLNTGELFF. CDR3 nucleotides: TGTGCCAGCAGTAGTACGCTATTTCTAAACACCGGGGAGCTGTTTTTT.

J is TRBJ1-6 and V is TRBV6-1; 8 bases fit TRBD1. The CDR3 runs 20 residues. CDR1 and CDR2 (germline): MNHNS, SASEGT. With 2 bases clipped from V and 3 bases from J, the junction kept 15 bases outside the gene matches. CDR3 nucleotide sequence: TGTGCCAGCAGTGAACCGGACAGGGTCGTCGCTATCGGCTATAATTCACCCCTCCACTTT. Translating gives CASSEPDRVVAIGYNSPLHF.

The J gene is TRBJ2-7, the V gene TRBV19; possibly TRBD1 for D (6 bases). From germline, CDR1 is LNHDA and CDR2 SQIVND (reference sequence). The CDR3 contains 12 residues. Trimming cost V 5 bases and J 3 bases, with 8 bases left between them. CDR3 region: CASSAQGYEQYF. CDR3 in DNA: TGTGCCAGTAGTGCACAGGGCTACGAGCAGTACTTC.

The chain carries TRBV7-8 and TRBJ2-2; no clear D gene. The germline V gene has CDR1 SGHVS and CDR2 FQNEAQ. V lost 4 bases and J lost 3, with 3 bases in between. The CDR3 consists of 12 residues. In DNA form, the CDR3 reads TGTGCCAGCAGCTCCTACACCGGGGAGCTGTTTTTT. Its protein is CASSSYTGELFF. The entire variable domain, with the rest obtained from reference TRBV7-8 and TRBJ2-2, is as follows: GAGVSQSPRYKVAKRGQDVALRCDPISGHVSLFWYQQALGQGPEFLTYFQNEAQLDKSGLPSDRFFAERPEGSVSTLKIQRTQQEDSAVYLCASSSYTGELFFGEGSRLTVL.

DNA for the CDR3: TGCAGCGCCGGGACTTACGGCAACTATGGCTACACCTTC. Protein sequence: CSAGTYGNYGYTF. The V call is TRBV29-1, the J call TRBJ1-2, with D possibly TRBD1 on 5 matching bases. V was shortened by 7 bases and J by 2 bases, with 14 bases between the two germline ends. Germline V gives CDR1 SQVTM, CDR2 ANQGSEA. The CDR3 sequence is 13 residues long.

The V call is TRBV27, the J call TRBJ1-4, with 8 bases matching TRBD1. Germline CDR1 and CDR2: MNHEY and SMNVEV (reference sequence). CDR3 size: 13 residues. V lost 8 bases and J lost 8; bases outside the gene matches: 7. The CDR3 loop reads CASGTGGGEKLFF. CDR3 bases: TGTGCCAGCGGAACAGGGGGTGGGGAAAAACTGTTTTTT.

In DNA form, the CDR3 reads TGTGCCAGCAGCTTCACAGGGTACGAGCAGTACTTC. Amino acids: CASSFTGYEQYF. The chain uses TRBV5-5 and TRBJ2-7, with a weak D call TRBD1 (6 bases). The V end lost 2 bases, the J end lost 4 bases, and 7 bases lay between the germline ends. The CDR3 consists of 12 residues. From germline, CDR1 is SGHKS and CDR2 YYEKEE (reference sequence).

This chain connects TRBV28 to TRBJ2-7; D is possibly TRBD1 (5 bases). The CDR3 covers 13 residues. V lost 5 bases, J lost 3 bases, and 11 bases lay in between. The germline gives CDR1 MDHEN, CDR2 SYDVKM. This CDR3 reads CASSVTGHYEQYF. The DNA of the CDR3 is TGTGCCAGCAGTGTAACAGGTCACTACGAGCAGTACTTC.

V is TRBV13 and J is TRBJ1-1, with TRBD1 matching over 11 bases. This CDR3 is built from 16 residues. V shed 4 bases and J 4 bases; nucleotides not matched to a gene: 8. The germline V gene encodes CDR1 PRHDT and CDR2 FYEKMQ (reference sequence). In nucleotides, the CDR3 is TGTGCCAGCAGCTCGCGGGACAGGGGGTTGAGCACTGAAGCTTTCTTT. Translating gives CASSSRDRGLSTEAFF.

The chain links TRBV2 to TRBJ2-7; perhaps TRBD1 as D (5 bases). V shed 4 bases and J shed 6 bases, with 10 bases lying between them. Per the germline V gene, CDR1 is SNHLY and CDR2 is FYNNEI. The CDR3 consists of 12 residues. As DNA, the CDR3 is TGTGCCAGCAGTGCACAGGCAACCGAGCAGTACTTC. Amino acids: CASSAQATEQYF.

The CDR3 nucleotides read TGTGCCAGCAGTTTAGACCAGACAGGGGGCACGAATGGCTACACCTTC. Amino acids: CASSLDQTGGTNGYTF. The chain employs TRBV27 and TRBJ1-2; 10 positions match TRBD1. This CDR3 is 16 amino acids long. Trimming removed 2 bases from V and 6 bases from J; junction bases left unmatched: 9. Germline-derived CDR1 and CDR2 are MNHEY and SMNVEV (reference sequence).

The chain recombines TRBV7-3 with TRBJ2-3, with D maybe TRBD1 (5 bases). The ends were cut back, 9 bases at V and 2 bases at J, with 15 bases in the middle. The CDR3 length is 14 residues. Germline V gives CDR1 SGHTA, CDR2 FQGTGA. The CDR3 region is CASSGSSVTDTQYF. CDR3 coding DNA: TGTGCCAGTTCAGGGTCCTCGGTCACAGATACGCAGTATTTT.

There are a few counts of this clone. The chain combines TRBV4-3 with TRBJ2-3; perhaps TRBD1 as D (5 bases). Trimming took 9 bases from V and 0 from J, leaving 16 bases between them. The CDR3 contains 15 residues. CDR1 LGHNA and CDR2 YSLEER come from the germline V gene. The CDR3 region has the DNA TGCGCCAGTCGCCGTGGCCAGGGAAGCACAGATACGCAGTATTTT. Translating gives CASRRGQGSTDTQYF.

The V gene is TRBV18, the J gene TRBJ1-1; no definite D call. CDR1 KGHSH and CDR2 LQKENI come from the germline V gene. V was shortened by 0 bases and J by 4 bases, with 6 bases between the two germline ends. The CDR3 runs to 13 residues. CDR3: CASSPPQFTEAFF. CDR3 DNA: TGTGCCAGCTCACCACCCCAGTTCACTGAAGCTTTCTTT. Full variable domain (outside the CDR3, taken from reference TRBV18 and TRBJ1-1): NAGVMQNPRHLVRRRGQEARLRCSPMKGHSHVYWYRQLPEEGLKFMVYLQKENIIDESGMPKERFSAEFPKEGPSILRIQQVVRGDSAAYFCASSPPQFTEAFFGQGTRLTVV.